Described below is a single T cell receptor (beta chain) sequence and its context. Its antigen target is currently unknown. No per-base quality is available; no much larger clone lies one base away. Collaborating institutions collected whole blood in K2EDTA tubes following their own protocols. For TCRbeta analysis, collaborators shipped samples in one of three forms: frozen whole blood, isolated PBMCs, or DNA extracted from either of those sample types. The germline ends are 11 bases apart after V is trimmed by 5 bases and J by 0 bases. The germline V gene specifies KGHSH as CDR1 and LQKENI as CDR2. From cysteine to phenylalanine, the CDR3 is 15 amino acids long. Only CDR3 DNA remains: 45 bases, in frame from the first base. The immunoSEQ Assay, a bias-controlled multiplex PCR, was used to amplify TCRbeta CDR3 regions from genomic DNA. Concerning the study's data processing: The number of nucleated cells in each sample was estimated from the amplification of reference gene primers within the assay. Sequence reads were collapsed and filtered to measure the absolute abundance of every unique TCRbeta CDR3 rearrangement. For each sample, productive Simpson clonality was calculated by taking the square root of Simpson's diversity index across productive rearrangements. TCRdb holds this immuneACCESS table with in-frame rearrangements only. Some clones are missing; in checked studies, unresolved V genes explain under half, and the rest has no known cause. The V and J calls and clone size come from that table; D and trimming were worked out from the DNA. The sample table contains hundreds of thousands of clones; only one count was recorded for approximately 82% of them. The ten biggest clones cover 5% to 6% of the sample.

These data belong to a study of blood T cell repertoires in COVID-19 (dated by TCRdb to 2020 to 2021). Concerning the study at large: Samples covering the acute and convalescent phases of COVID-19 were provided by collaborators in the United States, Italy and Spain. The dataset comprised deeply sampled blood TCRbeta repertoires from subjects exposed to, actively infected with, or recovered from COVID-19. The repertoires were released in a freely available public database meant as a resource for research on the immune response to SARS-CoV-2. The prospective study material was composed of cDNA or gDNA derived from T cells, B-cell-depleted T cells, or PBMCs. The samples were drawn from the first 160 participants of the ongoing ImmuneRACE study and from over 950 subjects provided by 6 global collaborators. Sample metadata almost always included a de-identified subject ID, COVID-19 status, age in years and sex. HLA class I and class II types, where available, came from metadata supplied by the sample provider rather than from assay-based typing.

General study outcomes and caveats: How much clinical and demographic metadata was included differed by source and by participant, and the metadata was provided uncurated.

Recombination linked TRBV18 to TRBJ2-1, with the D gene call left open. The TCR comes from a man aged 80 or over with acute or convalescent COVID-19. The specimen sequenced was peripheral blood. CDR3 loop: CASSTLTSSYNEQFF. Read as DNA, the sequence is TGTGCCAGCTCAACACTAACGAGCTCCTACAATGAGCAGTTCTTC.